A single T cell receptor beta chain is shown here with its context. What it recognizes is unknown. UMIs and sample barcodes were carried by the TCR alpha and TCR beta cDNA libraries that 5'RACE produced using constant-segment primers. TCRdb processed the 5' RACE reads anew with MiXCR; each CDR3 protein has one entry. The sample has about 57,000 distinct CDR3 sequences, 9% to 15% seen once. Germline V lookup: CDR1 SGHTA, CDR2 FQGNSA. CDR3 size: 15 residues. The V and J ends lost 4 bases and 2 bases respectively, with 15 bases between them. The data originate from a study of T-cell memory formation after mild COVID-19. Study results and limitations: Researchers report contracting CD4+ clones mostly in CM and EM, with CD8+ clones in EMRA.

The chain has TRBV7-2 and TRBJ2-7; D is possibly TRBD1 or TRBD2 (5 bases each). Sample: PBMCs or a T cell subset sorted from them (not recorded which). The sequence was obtained from a man between 18 and 29 years old who had mild COVID-19 (a few samples of this study predate the infection). Cell type and time point are not known. CDR3 residues: CASSYSGTEAYEQYF. The CDR3 DNA reads TGTGCCAGCAGCTACTCCGGGACGGAAGCCTACGAGCAGTACTTC.